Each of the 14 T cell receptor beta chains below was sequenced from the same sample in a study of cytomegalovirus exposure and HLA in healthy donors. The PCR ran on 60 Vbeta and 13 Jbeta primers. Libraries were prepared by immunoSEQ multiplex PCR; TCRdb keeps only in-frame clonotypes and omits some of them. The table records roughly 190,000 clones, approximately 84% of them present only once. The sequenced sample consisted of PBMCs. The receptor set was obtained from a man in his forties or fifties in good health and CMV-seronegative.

The CDR3 DNA sequence: TGTGCCAGCAGCCCTCGGACTAGTCCTGTGACAGATACGCAGTATTTT. Residues: CASSPRTSPVTDTQYF. J is TRBJ2-3 and V is TRBV7-9; 7 nucleotides match TRBD2. The CDR3 consists of 16 residues. Trimming took 5 bases from V and 3 from J; bases not matched to a gene: 11. Germline loops: CDR1 SEHNR, CDR2 FQNEAQ (reference sequence).

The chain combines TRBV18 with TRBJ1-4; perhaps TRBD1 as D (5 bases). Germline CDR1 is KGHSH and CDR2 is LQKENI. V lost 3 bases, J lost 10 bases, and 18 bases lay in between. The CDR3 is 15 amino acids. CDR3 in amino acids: CASSPDRPGDGKLFF. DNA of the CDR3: TGTGCCAGCTCACCTGACAGACCCGGTGATGGAAAACTGTTTTTT. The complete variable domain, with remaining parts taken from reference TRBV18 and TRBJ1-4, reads NAGVMQNPRHLVRRRGQEARLRCSPMKGHSHVYWYRQLPEEGLKFMVYLQKENIIDESGMPKERFSAEFPKEGPSILRIQQVVRGDSAAYFCASSPDRPGDGKLFFGSGTQLSVL.

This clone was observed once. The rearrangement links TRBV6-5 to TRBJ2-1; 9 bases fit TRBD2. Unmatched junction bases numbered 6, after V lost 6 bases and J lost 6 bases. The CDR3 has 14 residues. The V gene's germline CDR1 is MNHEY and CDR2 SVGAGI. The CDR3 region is CASRAAGGPNEQFF. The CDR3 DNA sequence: TGTGCCAGCAGAGCGGCGGGGGGGCCCAATGAGCAGTTCTTC.

The CDR3 region is CASSLEGQGLDTQYF. For the CDR3, the DNA is TGCGCCAGCAGCTTGGAGGGACAGGGGTTAGATACGCAGTATTTT. This sequence joins TRBV5-1 and TRBJ2-3, with 10 bases identical to TRBD1. CDR1 is SGHRS and CDR2 is YFSETQ in the germline V gene. This CDR3 has 15 residues. Unmatched junction bases numbered 3, after V lost 0 bases and J lost 5 bases. Based on the CDR3 plus reference TRBV5-1 and TRBJ2-3, the full variable domain is KAGVTQTPRYLIKTRGQQVTLSCSPISGHRSVSWYQQTPGQGLQFLFEYFSETQRNKGNFPGRFSGRQFSNSRSEMNVSTLELGDSALYLCASSLEGQGLDTQYFGPGTRLTVL.

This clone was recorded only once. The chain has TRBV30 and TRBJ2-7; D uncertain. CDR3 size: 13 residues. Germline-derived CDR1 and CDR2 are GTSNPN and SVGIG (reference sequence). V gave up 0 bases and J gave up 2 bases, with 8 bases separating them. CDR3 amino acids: CAWSVLSTYEQYF. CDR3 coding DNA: TGTGCCTGGAGTGTACTGAGTACCTACGAGCAGTACTTC.

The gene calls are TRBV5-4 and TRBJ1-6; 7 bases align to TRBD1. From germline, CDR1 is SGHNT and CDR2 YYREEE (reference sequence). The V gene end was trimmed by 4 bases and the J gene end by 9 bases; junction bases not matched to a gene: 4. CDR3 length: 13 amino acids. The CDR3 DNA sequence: TGTGCCAGCAGCAGACAGGGAGCTTCACCCCTCCACTTT. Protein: CASSRQGASPLHF.

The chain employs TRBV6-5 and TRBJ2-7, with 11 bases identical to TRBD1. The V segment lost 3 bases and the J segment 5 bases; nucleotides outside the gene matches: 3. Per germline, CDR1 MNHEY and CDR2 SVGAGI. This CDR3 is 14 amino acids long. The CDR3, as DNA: TGTGCCAGCAGTTATGGACAGGGGGCTAACGAGCAGTACTTC. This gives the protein CASSYGQGANEQYF.

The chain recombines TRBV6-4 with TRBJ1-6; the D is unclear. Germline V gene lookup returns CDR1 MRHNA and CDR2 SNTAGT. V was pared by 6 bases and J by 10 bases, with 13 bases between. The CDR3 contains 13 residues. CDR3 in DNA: TGTGCCAGCAGAGATGTTGCGAACTCACCCCTCCACTTT. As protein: CASRDVANSPLHF.

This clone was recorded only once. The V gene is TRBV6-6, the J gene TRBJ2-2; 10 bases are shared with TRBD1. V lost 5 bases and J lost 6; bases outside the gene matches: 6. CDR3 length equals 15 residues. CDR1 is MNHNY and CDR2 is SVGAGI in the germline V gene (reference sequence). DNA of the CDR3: TGTGCCAGCAGTCAGACAGGGGGCGAGGCCGGGGAGCTGTTTTTT. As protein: CASSQTGGEAGELFF.

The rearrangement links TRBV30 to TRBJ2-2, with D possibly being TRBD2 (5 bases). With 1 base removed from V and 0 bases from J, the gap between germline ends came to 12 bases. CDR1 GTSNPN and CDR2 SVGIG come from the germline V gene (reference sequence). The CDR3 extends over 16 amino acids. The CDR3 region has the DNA TGTGCCTGGAGTGACCCAGGACTCACGAACACCGGGGAGCTGTTTTTT. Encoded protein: CAWSDPGLTNTGELFF.

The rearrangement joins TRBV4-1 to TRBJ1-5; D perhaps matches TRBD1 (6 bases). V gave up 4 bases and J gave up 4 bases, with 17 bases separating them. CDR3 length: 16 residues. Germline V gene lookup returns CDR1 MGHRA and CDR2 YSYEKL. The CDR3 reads CASSPGDNLGNQPQHF. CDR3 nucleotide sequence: TGCGCCAGCAGCCCCGGGGACAACCTAGGGAATCAGCCCCAGCATTTT.

The DNA for the CDR3 is TGTGCCAGCAGTCCCGGACAGTATAATTCACCCCTCCACTTT. Translating it yields CASSPGQYNSPLHF. The gene calls are TRBV6-6 and TRBJ1-6; a weak D match, TRBD1 (6 bases). In germline, CDR1 is MNHNY, CDR2 SVGAGI (reference sequence). This CDR3 contains 14 residues. Trimming shortened V by 5 bases and J by 4 bases, and 9 bases separated the two germline ends.

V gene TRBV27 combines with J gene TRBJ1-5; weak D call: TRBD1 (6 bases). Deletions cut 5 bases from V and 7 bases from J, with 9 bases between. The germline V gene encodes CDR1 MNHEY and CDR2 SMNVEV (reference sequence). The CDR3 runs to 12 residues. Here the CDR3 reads CASSPTGQPQHF. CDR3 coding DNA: TGTGCCAGCAGTCCTACAGGGCAGCCCCAGCATTTT.

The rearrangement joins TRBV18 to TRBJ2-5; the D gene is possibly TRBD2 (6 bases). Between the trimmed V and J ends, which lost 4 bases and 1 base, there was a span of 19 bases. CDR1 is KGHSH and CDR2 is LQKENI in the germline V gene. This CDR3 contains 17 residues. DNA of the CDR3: TGTGCCAGCTCACTATATAGCGGCATTGGGGTCCAAGAGACCCAGTACTTC. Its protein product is CASSLYSGIGVQETQYF.